Listed here is a single T cell receptor beta chain. Its cognate antigen is unknown. This table comes from immunoSEQ multiplex PCR, and its TCRdb copy is limited to in-frame clones, with some not included. Of about 62,000 clones listed, around 91% are singletons. The CDR3 consists of 16 residues. The V and J ends lost 4 bases and 7 bases respectively, with 18 bases between them. Looked up from germline, CDR1 is SGHRS and CDR2 is YFSETQ. These data are taken from a study of a mutant IDH1 vaccine in newly diagnosed glioma. Across the whole study: Treated patients showed a male proportion of roughly 62%, a female proportion of roughly 38%, and a mean age of 40.4 years. Most patients had radiochemotherapy with temozolomide before enrollment; others had one alone. Study findings and constraints: In about 93% of patients, immune responses induced by the vaccine occurred.

Time point noted: week 11, during vaccination. Topical imiquimod was applied with each vaccine dose, which held 300 ug of mutant IDH1 20-mer peptide. This chain connects TRBV5-1 to TRBJ1-6; D not resolved. This receptor was identified in a man between 40 and 49 years old with glioma. The sample was PBMCs, taken from a glioma patient whose treatment included an IDH1 peptide vaccine. CDR3 DNA: TGCGCCAGCAGCCTCCTTGGCACGGAAAGAAATTCACCCCTCCACTTT. Translation: CASSLLGTERNSPLHF.